This TCR beta chain was found in a study of T cells in Graves' hyperthyroidism and ophthalmopathy. V was clipped by 4 bases and J by 1 base, with 15 bases between them. Germline V gene data show CDR1 as SGHRS and CDR2 as YFSETQ. CDR3 length: 15 amino acids. Using RNA transcripts as the source, TCR beta CDR3 regions were amplified. A first-round RT-PCR of the TCR CDR3 used the HTBI primer set. TCRdb itself ran the multiplex PCR reads through MiXCR, one entry per CDR3 protein. The repertoire has over 550,000 distinct CDR3 sequences, over 15% of them found once; the top ten carry 18%. This clonotype was observed a handful of times.

Source material: blood. The receptor comes from a woman aged 18-35 years with Graves' hyperthyroidism. The chain employs TRBV5-1 and TRBJ2-7; D is perhaps TRBD1 (5 bases). In DNA form, the CDR3 reads TGCGCCAGCAGCCCTGGCAGGGCGCAATCCTACGAGCAGTACTTC. Translated: CASSPGRAQSYEQYF.